A single sample gave rise to the 2 T cell receptor beta chains below, sequenced in a study of blood T cell repertoires in COVID-19. Clones were read by immunoSEQ multiplex PCR, and TCRdb kept only the in-frame ones, dropping some. Seen here are under 200,000 clones, approximately 90% observed once, and the top ten hold 20% to 25%. The sample comprised peripheral blood. These receptors were collected from a man aged 55 to 69 with active or convalescent COVID-19.

This clone was recorded many times. The CDR3, as DNA: TGTGCCAGCAGTGAAGAGGGGCCTACCTACGAGCAGTACTTC. Amino acid sequence: CASSEEGPTYEQYF. This chain links TRBV6-1 with TRBJ2-7; D may be TRBD1 (5 bases). The CDR3 has 14 residues. The V end was cut by 1 base, the J end by 2 bases, with 9 bases between. CDR1 and CDR2 (germline): MNHNS, SASEGT.

This chain uses TRBV7-8 with TRBJ1-5, with D possibly TRBD1 on 6 matching bases. CDR1 SGHVS and CDR2 FQNEAQ come from the germline V gene. V lost 4 bases and J 4 bases, leaving 17 bases between the germline ends. The CDR3 consists of 16 residues. The CDR3 protein is CASSSRDPGQNQPQHF. CDR3 nucleotides: TGTGCCAGCAGCTCTAGAGACCCGGGACAAAATCAGCCCCAGCATTTT.